This T cell receptor beta chain was documented in a study of T cell changes during pregnancy in multiple sclerosis. The CDR3 runs 15 residues. Germline assignment: CDR1 KGHSH and CDR2 LQKENI. V lost 4 bases to trimming and J lost 1 base, with 10 bases between them. Here immunoSEQ multiplex PCR was the method, and the copy in TCRdb shows in-frame clones only, minus some. Of around 45,000 clones in the sample, 80% to 95% were seen once. This clonotype was obtained from a female donor with multiple sclerosis, enrolled in a pregnancy study. Sequencing used CD4+ T cells from peripheral blood mononuclear cells, obtained before pregnancy. This sequence joins TRBV18 and TRBJ2-2; D perhaps matches TRBD2 (6 bases). CDR3 protein: CASSLLGRNTGELFF. The CDR3 region has the DNA TGTGCCAGCTCACTCCTCGGGAGGAACACCGGGGAGCTGTTTTTT. The whole variable domain, remainder taken from reference TRBV18 and TRBJ2-2, is NAGVMQNPRHLVRRRGQEARLRCSPMKGHSHVYWYRQLPEEGLKFMVYLQKENIIDESGMPKERFSAEFPKEGPSILRIQQVVRGDSAAYFCASSLLGRNTGELFFGEGSRLTVL.